Sequencing of this TCR beta chain was carried out in a study of control samples from healthy donors and cancer patients. Only in-frame clones appear in the TCRdb table, and some are missing; sequencing was by immunoSEQ multiplex PCR. The table records approximately 120,000 clones, 90% of them present only once. V lost 0 bases, J lost 7 bases, and 15 bases lay in between. The CDR3 totals 16 residues. Germline loops: CDR1 MNHEY, CDR2 SVGAGI. J is TRBJ1-4 and V is TRBV6-5, with D possibly being TRBD1 (5 bases). The source is a human donor in good health. The donor label of this sample is uncertain. The source material was blood. CDR3 bases: TGTGCCAGCAGTTACTCAGCAGGGAGGGTGGCTGAAAAACTGTTTTTT. Amino acids: CASSYSAGRVAEKLFF.